This TCR beta chain was documented in a study of monozygotic twins with cystic fibrosis. Study results and caveats: Unrelated CF individuals shared fewer identical clonotypes than monozygotic CF twins.

The assay was immunoSEQ multiplex PCR, and TCRdb's table has in-frame clones only and misses some. The sample lists roughly 20,000 clones, around 97% occurring once. As to this clone: As yet, its antigen is unknown.

V was cut by 4 bases and J by 8 bases, with 6 bases left in between. CDR3 length: 11 residues. Per the germline V gene, CDR1 is LNHDA and CDR2 is SQIVND (reference sequence). What was sequenced was blood. The chain is built from TRBV19 and TRBJ1-5; D is ambiguous. The origin of this receptor is a woman aged 25 to 39 with cystic fibrosis. CDR3 residues: CASSKRKPQHF. Written as DNA, the CDR3 is TGTGCCAGTAGTAAAAGGAAGCCCCAGCATTTT.